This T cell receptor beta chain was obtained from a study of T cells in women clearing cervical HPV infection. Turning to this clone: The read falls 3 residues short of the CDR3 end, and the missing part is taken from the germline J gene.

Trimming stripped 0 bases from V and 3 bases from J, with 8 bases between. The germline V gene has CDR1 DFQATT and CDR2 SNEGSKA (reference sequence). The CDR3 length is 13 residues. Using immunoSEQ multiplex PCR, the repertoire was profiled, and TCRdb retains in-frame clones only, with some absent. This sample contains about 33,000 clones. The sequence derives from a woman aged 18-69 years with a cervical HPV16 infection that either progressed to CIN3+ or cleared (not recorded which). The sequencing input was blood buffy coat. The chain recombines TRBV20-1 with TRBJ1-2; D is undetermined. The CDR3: CSARDPADYGYTF. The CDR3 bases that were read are TGCAGTGCTAGAGATCCGGCGGACTATGGC.